This T cell receptor beta chain comes out of a study of T cell responses to AZD1222 COVID-19 vaccine. Germline trimming cut 5 bases from V and 2 bases from J; bases unmatched to any gene: 9. Looked up from germline, CDR1 is SGHAT and CDR2 is FQNNGV. The CDR3 contains 17 residues. Assay: immunoSEQ multiplex PCR; the TCRdb copy retains only in-frame clones and omits some. The sample has some 140,000 clones, 70% to 90% seen once. The J gene is TRBJ1-4, the V gene TRBV11-2; TRBD1 matches at 9 bases. The TCR originated in an adult in good health. Material: peripheral blood, obtained on day 0 of AZD1222 vaccination. DNA of the CDR3: TGTGCCAGCAGCCTAGGACAGGGGTTAATGACTAATGAAAAACTGTTTTTT. The encoded protein is CASSLGQGLMTNEKLFF.